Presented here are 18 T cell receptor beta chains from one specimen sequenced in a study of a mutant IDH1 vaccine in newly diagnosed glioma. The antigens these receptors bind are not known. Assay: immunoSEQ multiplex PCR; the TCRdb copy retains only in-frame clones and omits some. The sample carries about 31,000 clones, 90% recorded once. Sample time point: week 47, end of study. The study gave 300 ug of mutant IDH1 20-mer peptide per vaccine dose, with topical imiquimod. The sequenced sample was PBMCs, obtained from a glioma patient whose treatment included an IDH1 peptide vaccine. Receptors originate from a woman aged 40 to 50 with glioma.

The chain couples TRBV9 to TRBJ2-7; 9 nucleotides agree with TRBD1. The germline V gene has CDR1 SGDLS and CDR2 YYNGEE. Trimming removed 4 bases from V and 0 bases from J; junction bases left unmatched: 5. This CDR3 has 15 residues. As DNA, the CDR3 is TGTGCCAGCAGCCCGGGGACAGGGCCCTCCTACGAGCAGTACTTC. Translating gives CASSPGTGPSYEQYF.

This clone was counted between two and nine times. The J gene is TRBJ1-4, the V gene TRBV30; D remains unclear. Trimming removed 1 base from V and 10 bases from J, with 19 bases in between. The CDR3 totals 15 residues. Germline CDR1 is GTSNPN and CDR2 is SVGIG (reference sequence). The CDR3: CAWSAWMEFPGKLFF. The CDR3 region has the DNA TGTGCCTGGAGTGCTTGGATGGAGTTTCCCGGAAAACTGTTTTTT.

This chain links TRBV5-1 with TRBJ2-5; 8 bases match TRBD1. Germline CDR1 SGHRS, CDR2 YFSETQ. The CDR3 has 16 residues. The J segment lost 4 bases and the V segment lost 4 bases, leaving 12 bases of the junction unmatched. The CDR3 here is CASSPQGVKGGETQYF. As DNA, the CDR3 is TGCGCCAGCAGCCCACAGGGGGTTAAGGGAGGAGAGACCCAGTACTTC.

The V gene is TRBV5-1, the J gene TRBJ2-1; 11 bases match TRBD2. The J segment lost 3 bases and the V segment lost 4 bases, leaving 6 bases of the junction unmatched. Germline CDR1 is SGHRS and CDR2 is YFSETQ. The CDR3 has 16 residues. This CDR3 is CASSARLAGIYNEQFF. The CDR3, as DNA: TGCGCCAGCAGCGCACGACTAGCGGGGATCTACAATGAGCAGTTCTTC.

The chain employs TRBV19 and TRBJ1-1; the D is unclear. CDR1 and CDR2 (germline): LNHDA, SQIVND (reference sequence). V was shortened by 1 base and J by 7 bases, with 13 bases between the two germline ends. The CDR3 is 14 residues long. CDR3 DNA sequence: TGTGCCAGTAGTATAGCCCGGGGAAGAGATGAAGCTTTCTTT. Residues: CASSIARGRDEAFF.

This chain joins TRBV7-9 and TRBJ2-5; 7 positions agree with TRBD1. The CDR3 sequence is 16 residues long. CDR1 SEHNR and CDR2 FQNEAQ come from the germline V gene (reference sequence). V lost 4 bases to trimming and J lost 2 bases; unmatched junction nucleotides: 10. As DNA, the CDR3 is TGTGCCAGCAGCTACGACGTGACAGGGATTCAAGAGACCCAGTACTTC. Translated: CASSYDVTGIQETQYF.

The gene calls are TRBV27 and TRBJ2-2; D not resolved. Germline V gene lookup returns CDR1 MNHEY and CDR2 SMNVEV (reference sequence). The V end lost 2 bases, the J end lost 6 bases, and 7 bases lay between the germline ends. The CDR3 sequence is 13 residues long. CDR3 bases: TGTGCCAGCAGTTTAAATGGGGCCGGGGAGCTGTTTTTT. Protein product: CASSLNGAGELFF.

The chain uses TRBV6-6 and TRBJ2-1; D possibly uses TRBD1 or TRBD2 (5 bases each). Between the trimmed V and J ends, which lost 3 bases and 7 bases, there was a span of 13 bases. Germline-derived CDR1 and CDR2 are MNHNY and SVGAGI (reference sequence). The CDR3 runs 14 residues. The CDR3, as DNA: TGTGCCAGCAGTTATGGGGGAGTAGGAAATGAGCAGTTCTTC. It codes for CASSYGGVGNEQFF.

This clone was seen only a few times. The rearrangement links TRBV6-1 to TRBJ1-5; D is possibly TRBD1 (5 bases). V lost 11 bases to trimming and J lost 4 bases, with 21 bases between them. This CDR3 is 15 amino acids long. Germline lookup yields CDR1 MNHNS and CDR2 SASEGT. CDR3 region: CASEARDAYNQPQHF. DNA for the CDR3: TGTGCCTCTGAGGCCAGGGACGCCTATAATCAGCCCCAGCATTTT.

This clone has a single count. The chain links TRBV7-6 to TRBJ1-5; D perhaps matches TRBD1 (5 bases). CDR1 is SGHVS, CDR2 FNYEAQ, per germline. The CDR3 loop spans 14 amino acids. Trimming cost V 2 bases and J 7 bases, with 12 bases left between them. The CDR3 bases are TGTGCCAGCAGCTTACTCGGGGGGAGCCAGCCCCAGCATTTT. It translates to CASSLLGGSQPQHF.

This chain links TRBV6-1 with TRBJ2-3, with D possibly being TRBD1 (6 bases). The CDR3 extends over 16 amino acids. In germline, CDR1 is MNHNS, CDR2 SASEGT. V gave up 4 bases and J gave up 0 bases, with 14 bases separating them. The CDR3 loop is CASSGGQLVSTDTQYF. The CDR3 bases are TGTGCCAGCAGTGGTGGACAGCTCGTTAGCACAGATACGCAGTATTTT.

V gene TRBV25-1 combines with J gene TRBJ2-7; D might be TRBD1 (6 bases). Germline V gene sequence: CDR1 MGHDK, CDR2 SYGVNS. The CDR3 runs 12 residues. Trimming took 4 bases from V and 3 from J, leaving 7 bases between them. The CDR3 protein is CASSVQGYEQYF. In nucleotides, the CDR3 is TGTGCCAGCAGTGTACAGGGCTACGAGCAGTACTTC.

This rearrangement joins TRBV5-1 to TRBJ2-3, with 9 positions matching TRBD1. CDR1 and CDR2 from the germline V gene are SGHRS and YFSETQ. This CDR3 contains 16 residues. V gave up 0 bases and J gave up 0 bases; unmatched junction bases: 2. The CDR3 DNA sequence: TGCGCCAGCAGCTTGGGGACAGGGGTGAGCACAGATACGCAGTATTTT. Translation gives CASSLGTGVSTDTQYF.

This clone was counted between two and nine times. CDR3 amino acids: CASSPGTGASYEQYF. The CDR3, as DNA: TGTGCCAGCTCACCAGGGACAGGGGCTTCCTACGAGCAGTACTTC. This chain joins TRBV18 and TRBJ2-7, with 10 bases identical to TRBD1. The CDR3 totals 15 residues. The V gene end was trimmed by 2 bases and the J gene end by 1 base; junction bases not matched to a gene: 2. The germline CDR1 and CDR2 sequences are KGHSH and LQKENI.

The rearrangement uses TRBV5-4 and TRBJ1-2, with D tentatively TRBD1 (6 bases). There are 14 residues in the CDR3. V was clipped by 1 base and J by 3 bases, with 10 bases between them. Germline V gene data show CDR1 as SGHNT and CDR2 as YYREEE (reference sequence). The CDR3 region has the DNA TGTGCCAGCAGCTTGTCAGGGGTTTACTATGGCTACACCTTC. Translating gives CASSLSGVYYGYTF. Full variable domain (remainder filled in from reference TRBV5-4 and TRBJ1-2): ETGVTQSPTHLIKTRGQQVTLRCSSQSGHNTVSWYQQALGQGPQFIFQYYREEENGRGNFPPRFSGLQFPNYSSELNVNALELDDSALYLCASSLSGVYYGYTFGSGTRLTVV.

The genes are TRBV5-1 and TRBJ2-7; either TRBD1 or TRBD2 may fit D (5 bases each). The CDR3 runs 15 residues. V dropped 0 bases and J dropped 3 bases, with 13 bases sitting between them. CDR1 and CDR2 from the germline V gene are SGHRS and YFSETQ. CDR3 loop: CASSLGGTTDYEQYF. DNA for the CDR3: TGCGCCAGCAGCTTGGGGGGGACCACAGACTACGAGCAGTACTTC.

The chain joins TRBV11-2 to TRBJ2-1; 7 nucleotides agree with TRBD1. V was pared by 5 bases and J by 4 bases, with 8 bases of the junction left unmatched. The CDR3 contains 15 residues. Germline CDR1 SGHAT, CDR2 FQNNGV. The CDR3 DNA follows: TGTGCCAGCAGCGCTCTACAGGGGCAATACAATGAGCAGTTCTTC. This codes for CASSALQGQYNEQFF.

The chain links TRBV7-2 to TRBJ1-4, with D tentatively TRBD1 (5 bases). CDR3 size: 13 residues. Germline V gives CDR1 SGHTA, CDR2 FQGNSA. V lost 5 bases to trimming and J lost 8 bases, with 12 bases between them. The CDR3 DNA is TGTGCCAGCAGCCCCGGCAGGGACGAAAAACTGTTTTTT. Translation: CASSPGRDEKLFF. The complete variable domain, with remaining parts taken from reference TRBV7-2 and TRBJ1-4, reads GAGVSQSPSNKVTEKGKDVELRCDPISGHTALYWYRQSLGQGLEFLIYFQGNSAPDKSGLPSDRFSAERTGGSVSTLTIQRTQQEDSAVYLCASSPGRDEKLFFGSGTQLSVL.